This record concerns one TCR beta chain sequence. Antigen: not known. The source of the sample is a study of cytomegalovirus exposure and HLA in healthy donors. On the study more broadly: Ancestry clustering placed more than 80% of 300 to 400 genotyped donors in the Caucasian-associated cluster. Study-level results: There were a few CMV-associated chains whose specificity for CMV antigens was confirmed in vitro. Generally TCR sequences proved uncommon, though certain public TCRs appeared in numerous donors. Listed as cytomegalovirus-associated were 150 or so TCR beta chains.

PCR was performed using 60 Vbeta and 13 Jbeta primers. Profiling relied on immunoSEQ multiplex PCR, and the TCRdb table lists in-frame clones only, not all of them. This table has 110,000 to 150,000 clones, about 72% appearing once. Germline V lookup: CDR1 KGHSH, CDR2 LQKENI. V lost 6 bases, J lost 1 base, and 15 bases lay in between. The CDR3 length is 15 residues. The V and J genes are TRBV18 and TRBJ1-1; D is perhaps TRBD1 (6 bases). The clonotype was recovered from a man between 60 and 75 years old in good health and CMV-seronegative. The sample consisted of PBMCs. The CDR3 coding sequence is TGTGCCAGCTCCCCGCCCCAGGGGCGGAACACTGAAGCTTTCTTT. Translated: CASSPPQGRNTEAFF.